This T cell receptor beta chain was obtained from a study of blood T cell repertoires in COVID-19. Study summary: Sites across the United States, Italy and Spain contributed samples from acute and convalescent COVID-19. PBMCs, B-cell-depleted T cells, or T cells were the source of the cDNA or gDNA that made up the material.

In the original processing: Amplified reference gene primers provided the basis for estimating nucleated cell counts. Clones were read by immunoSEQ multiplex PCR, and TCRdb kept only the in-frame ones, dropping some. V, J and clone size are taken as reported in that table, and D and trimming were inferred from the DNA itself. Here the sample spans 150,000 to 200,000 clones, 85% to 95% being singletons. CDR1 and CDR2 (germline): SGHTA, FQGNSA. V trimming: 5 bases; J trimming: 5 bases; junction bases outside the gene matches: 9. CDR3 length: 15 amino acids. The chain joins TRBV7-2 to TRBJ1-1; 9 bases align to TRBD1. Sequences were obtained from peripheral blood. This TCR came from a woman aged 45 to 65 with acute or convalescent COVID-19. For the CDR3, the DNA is TGTGCCAGCAGCCGTTCCGGGACAGGGATAACTGAAGCTTTCTTT. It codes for CASSRSGTGITEAFF.